Following are 31 T cell receptor beta chains from one sample sequenced in a study of vaccination effects on CD4 cells after COVID-19 (dated by TCRdb to 2022 to 2024). Library preparation used the immunoSEQ multiplex PCR assay. TCRdb provides this immuneACCESS table in a form limited to in-frame rearrangements. Some clones are lacking; in checked studies, under half of them reflect an unresolved V gene, and why the rest are absent is not known. This sample has 50,000 to 60,000 clones in its table, and around 67% of those were observed once. The top ten hold about 17% of the sample. The ViraFEST assay stimulated PBMC with viral peptide pools and then used TCR sequencing to identify antigen-specific CD4+ T cell clonotypes by expansion. After less than 13 days of culture, CD4+ T cells were isolated with the EasySep CD4+ T cell isolation kit. Healthy vaccine recipients had no prior SARS-CoV-2 infection, confirmed by negative nucleocapsid antibodies before and after vaccination.

No antigen has been identified for these receptors. Sequencing used CD4+ T cells from PBMCs cultured with SARS-CoV-2 spike peptides, obtained before COVID-19 vaccination. This specimen's cell subset or site label, per the study, means: SARS-CoV-2 spike overlapping peptide pool stimulation. The receptors shown here come from a human donor who received a COVID-19 vaccine.

This clone was recorded a few times. The chain joins TRBV3-1 (or the pseudogene TRBV3-2) to TRBJ1-1, with TRBD1 matching over 9 bases. From germline, CDR1 is LGHDT and CDR2 YNNKEL (reference sequence). The V segment lost 6 bases and the J segment 5 bases; nucleotides outside the gene matches: 13. CDR3 length: 16 residues. The CDR3 nucleotides read TGTGCCAGCAGGGACAACTACAGGGGGCCGGGTACTGAAGCTTTCTTT. As protein: CASRDNYRGPGTEAFF.

This chain links TRBV30 with TRBJ1-4; possible D gene TRBD1, 5 bases. The CDR3 runs to 13 residues. Trimming stripped 3 bases from V and 5 bases from J, with 10 bases between. The germline CDR1 and CDR2 sequences are GTSNPN and SVGIG (reference sequence). The CDR3 spells CAWRGTENEKLFF. The CDR3 nucleotides read TGTGCCTGGAGAGGGACGGAGAATGAAAAACTGTTTTTT.

The V gene is TRBV5-4, the J gene TRBJ2-2, with D hard to call. Between the trimmed V and J ends, which lost 2 bases and 2 bases, there was a span of 10 bases. The CDR3 length is 15 residues. Per the germline V gene, CDR1 is SGHNT and CDR2 is YYREEE (reference sequence). In DNA, the CDR3 is TGTGCCAGCAGCTTTAGGCTTTCCAACACCGGGGAGCTGTTTTTT. Amino acid sequence: CASSFRLSNTGELFF.

The V and J genes are TRBV6-7 and TRBJ2-1; D unresolved. TRBV6-7 is an ORF, and what it does is uncertain. The CDR3 is made up of 14 amino acids. V lost 0 bases to trimming and J lost 7 bases, with 10 bases between them. The CDR3 region has the DNA TGTGCCAGCAGTTACTCAGTACGCAGTAATGAGCAGTTCTTC. It translates to CASSYSVRSNEQFF.

The chain has TRBV5-8 and TRBJ1-2; D is uncertain. This CDR3 has 11 amino acids. Germline values: CDR1 SGHTS, CDR2 YDEGEE. With 1 base removed from V and 8 bases from J, the gap between germline ends came to 6 bases. CDR3: CASSLYSGYTF. The CDR3 nucleotides are TGTGCCAGCAGCTTGTACAGCGGCTACACCTTC.

This chain uses TRBV25-1 with TRBJ1-3; D is possibly TRBD1 (6 bases). The CDR3 is 15 residues long. V was pared by 0 bases and J by 2 bases, with 8 bases between. CDR1 and CDR2 (germline): MGHDK, SYGVNS. CDR3 residues: CASSEYEGAGNTIYF. The CDR3 region has the DNA TGTGCCAGCAGTGAATATGAGGGGGCTGGAAACACCATATATTTT.

The chain recombines TRBV28 with TRBJ1-5; tentatively, D is TRBD1 (6 bases). The V end lost 5 bases, the J end lost 0 bases, and 17 bases lay between the germline ends. CDR3 length: 17 residues. The germline V gene encodes CDR1 MDHEN and CDR2 SYDVKM. CDR3 bases: TGTGCCAGCAGTACCCTTGGGGGGCGGTTTAGCAATCAGCCCCAGCATTTT. Translation gives CASSTLGGRFSNQPQHF.

V gene TRBV20-1 combines with J gene TRBJ2-1; D is perhaps TRBD2 (6 bases). This CDR3 spans 14 amino acids. The germline gives CDR1 DFQATT, CDR2 SNEGSKA (reference sequence). The V end lost 3 bases, the J end lost 0 bases, and 9 bases lay between the germline ends. The CDR3 here is CSASTGSSYNEQFF. DNA for the CDR3: TGCAGTGCTAGTACCGGGAGCTCCTACAATGAGCAGTTCTTC.

This clone was seen just once. The CDR3 DNA is TGTGCCAGCAGCCAAGATGGTAGCGGGGGGGCCGGGGAGACCCAGTACTTC. Protein product: CASSQDGSGGAGETQYF. The rearrangement joins TRBV3-1 (or the pseudogene TRBV3-2) to TRBJ2-5, with TRBD2 identical over 11 bases. The germline CDR1 and CDR2 sequences are LGHDT and YNNKEL (reference sequence). Trimming took 0 bases from V and 5 from J; bases not matched to a gene: 8. The CDR3 totals 17 residues.

This clone was recorded once. The chain uses TRBV19 and TRBJ1-4; D not certain. Germline CDR1 reads LNHDA; CDR2 reads SQIVND (reference sequence). CDR3 length equals 18 residues. Trimming removed 7 bases at V and 0 bases at J, with 21 bases between. Here the CDR3 reads CASTGKVWQGSTNEKLFF. CDR3 sequence (DNA): TGTGCCAGTACGGGAAAGGTTTGGCAAGGGTCAACTAATGAAAAACTGTTTTTT.

The V gene is TRBV21-1, the J gene TRBJ2-5; the table's D call TRBD2 went unverified against the DNA. TRBV21-1 is deemed a pseudogene. The CDR3 consists of 16 residues. CDR3 in amino acids: CASSVGLAGVAETQYF. DNA for the CDR3: TGTGCCAGCAGCGTCGGACTAGCGGGAGTGGCAGAGACCCAGTACTTC.

V gene TRBV9 combines with J gene TRBJ1-2; 8 nucleotides line up with TRBD1. Germline V gene sequence: CDR1 SGDLS, CDR2 YYNGEE. V shed 4 bases, J shed 5 bases, and the junction held 10 bases outside the gene matches. The CDR3 extends over 15 amino acids. The CDR3 region is CASSPMTGDLYGYTF. The CDR3 DNA follows: TGTGCCAGCAGCCCAATGACAGGGGATCTGTATGGCTACACCTTC.

This clone was picked up a small number of times. V gene TRBV6-5 combines with J gene TRBJ1-2, with D perhaps matching TRBD1 (6 bases). V shed 6 bases and J shed 5 bases, with 13 bases lying between them. The CDR3 is 13 amino acids. Germline-derived CDR1 and CDR2 are MNHEY and SVGAGI. This CDR3 reads CASSRGGGYGYTF. CDR3 bases: TGTGCCAGCAGCAGAGGGGGGGGATATGGCTACACCTTC.

The genes are TRBV7-9 and TRBJ1-4; D is possibly TRBD1 (5 bases). CDR1 and CDR2 (germline): SEHNR, FQNEAQ (reference sequence). V shed 0 bases and J shed 5 bases, with 13 bases lying between them. The CDR3 spans 16 residues. CDR3 residues: CASSLAGQGRNEKLFF. The CDR3 region has the DNA TGTGCCAGCAGCTTAGCGGGGCAGGGACGGAATGAAAAACTGTTTTTT.

V and J are TRBV6-5 and TRBJ1-2; TRBD1 agrees at 10 bases. Germline CDR1 MNHEY, CDR2 SVGAGI. After removal of 6 bases from V and 4 bases from J, the junction contained 2 bases not matched to a gene. CDR3 length: 13 amino acids. CDR3 in amino acids: CASRRTGGYGYTF. The DNA of the CDR3 is TGTGCCAGCAGGAGGACAGGGGGCTATGGCTACACCTTC.

This clone showed up just a few times. V usage is TRBV11-2 and J usage is TRBJ1-3; D unresolved. The CDR3 covers 17 residues. CDR1 SGHAT and CDR2 FQNNGV come from the germline V gene. The V end was cut by 3 bases, the J end by 0 bases, with 15 bases between. CDR3 in DNA: TGTGCCAGCAGCTTGTCTCCCAGAGACCTCTCTGGAAACACCATATATTTT. Amino acids: CASSLSPRDLSGNTIYF.

This sequence joins TRBV9 and TRBJ1-2; tentatively, D is TRBD1 (5 bases). The V gene lost 0 bases and the J gene lost 13 bases, with 16 bases spanning the gap. CDR3 length equals 13 residues. CDR1 and CDR2 (germline): SGDLS, YYNGEE. CDR3 loop: CASSVGGRATGTF. In DNA, the CDR3 is TGTGCCAGCAGCGTAGGGGGACGGGCCACTGGCACCTTC.

This clone was found a few times. The V call is TRBV2, the J call TRBJ1-1, with TRBD1 as a possible D gene (6 bases). Trimming shortened V by 6 bases and J by 1 base, and 21 bases separated the two germline ends. The CDR3 has 17 amino acids. Germline V CDR1 and CDR2: SNHLY, FYNNEI. The chain's CDR3 is CASRPGGRGGGNTEAFF. CDR3 DNA: TGTGCCAGCAGGCCCGGGGGTCGGGGAGGGGGGAACACTGAAGCTTTCTTT.

The gene calls are TRBV5-6 and TRBJ1-5; 9 bases fit TRBD1. The germline gives CDR1 SGHDT, CDR2 YYEEEE. V shed 4 bases, J shed 6 bases, and the junction held 8 bases outside the gene matches. The CDR3 sequence is 15 residues long. As DNA, the CDR3 is TGTGCCAGCAGCCGAGACAGGGGGGAGGTTCAGCCCCAGCATTTT. This sequence encodes CASSRDRGEVQPQHF.

This clone was seen a few times. CDR3 DNA sequence: TGTGCCAGCAGCGGGCTGACAGGCATCTACCGGGAGCTGTTTTTT. It translates to CASSGLTGIYRELFF. V gene TRBV11-2 combines with J gene TRBJ2-2, with D perhaps TRBD1 (6 bases). CDR3 length equals 15 residues. CDR1 and CDR2 from the germline V gene are SGHAT and FQNNGV. Trimming left V 5 bases short and J 9 bases short, with 19 bases between.

The rearrangement links TRBV11-2 to TRBJ2-2; 8 positions agree with TRBD2. Trimming removed 0 bases from V and 7 bases from J; junction bases left unmatched: 4. The CDR3 length is 15 residues. CDR1 and CDR2 (germline): SGHAT, FQNNGV. The CDR3 sequence is CASSLEPGGNGELFF. CDR3 coding DNA: TGTGCCAGCAGCTTAGAACCGGGGGGGAACGGGGAGCTGTTTTTT.

The chain employs TRBV10-3 and TRBJ1-5, with D possibly being TRBD1 (6 bases). The CDR3 loop spans 14 amino acids. Germline CDR1 reads ENHRY; CDR2 reads SYGVKD. Trimming took 6 bases from V and 1 from J, leaving 10 bases between them. CDR3 bases: TGTGCCATCAGAGCACAGGGCAGCAATCAGCCCCAGCATTTT. Encoded protein: CAIRAQGSNQPQHF.

The chain combines TRBV7-9 with TRBJ1-4, with D perhaps matching TRBD1 (5 bases). CDR3 length: 16 residues. CDR1 SEHNR and CDR2 FQNEAQ come from the germline V gene (reference sequence). V gave up 2 bases and J gave up 10 bases, with 20 bases separating them. The chain's CDR3 is CASSLSRGDLMTKLFF. DNA for the CDR3: TGTGCCAGCAGCTTAAGTCGAGGGGACCTAATGACAAAACTGTTTTTT.

V and J are TRBV10-3 and TRBJ1-2; TRBD1 agrees at 7 bases. With V trimmed by 5 bases and J by 4 bases, 13 bases remained unmatched. This CDR3 has 16 residues. The germline V gene encodes CDR1 ENHRY and CDR2 SYGVKD. This chain's CDR3 is CAISQPEDRRFYGYTF. CDR3 nucleotides: TGTGCCATCAGTCAACCCGAGGACAGGAGATTCTATGGCTACACCTTC.

V is TRBV28 and J is TRBJ1-1, with unresolved D. Trimming shortened V by 1 base and J by 0 bases, and 9 bases separated the two germline ends. This CDR3 is 15 amino acids long. Germline V CDR1 and CDR2: MDHEN, SYDVKM. The CDR3 DNA sequence: TGTGCCAGCAGTTTATCGGGGATAATGAACACTGAAGCTTTCTTT. Amino acids: CASSLSGIMNTEAFF.

The chain carries TRBV6-6 and TRBJ1-4; 7 positions match TRBD1. J gave up 6 bases and V 8 bases, and 6 bases lay outside the gene matches. Germline CDR1 reads MNHNY; CDR2 reads SVGAGI (reference sequence). The CDR3 is made up of 13 amino acids. CDR3 in amino acids: CASGTAGYEKLFF. The CDR3 region has the DNA TGTGCCAGCGGGACAGCCGGGTATGAAAAACTGTTTTTT.

This chain joins TRBV5-5 and TRBJ2-7; 12 bases agree with TRBD1. In germline, CDR1 is SGHKS, CDR2 YYEKEE (reference sequence). This CDR3 is built from 15 residues. Trimming at V came to 4 bases and at J to 3 bases, leaving 5 bases not matched to a gene. The CDR3 nucleotides are TGTGCCAGCAGCACGGGACAGGGGGCCTACTACGAGCAGTACTTC. It is translated as CASSTGQGAYYEQYF.

This clone appeared a few times. The V and J genes are TRBV15 and TRBJ2-1, with 9 nucleotides matching TRBD1. V shed 5 bases and J 6 bases; nucleotides not matched to a gene: 8. Germline loops: CDR1 LNHNV, CDR2 YYDKDF (reference sequence). The CDR3 is 15 residues long. Written as DNA, the CDR3 is TGTGCCACCAGCCTAGTAGGGACAGGGCGCAATGAGCAGTTCTTC. Translating gives CATSLVGTGRNEQFF.

The gene calls are TRBV30 and TRBJ1-2, with a possible D match to TRBD1 (6 bases). This CDR3 region has 10 residues. V lost 5 bases to trimming and J lost 14 bases, with 15 bases between them. Germline-derived CDR1 and CDR2 are GTSNPN and SVGIG (reference sequence). The CDR3 nucleotides read TGTGCCTGGGACAGGCCTCCGATTACCTTC. This gives the protein CAWDRPPITF.

The chain carries TRBV5-4 and TRBJ1-1; 10 bases agree with TRBD1. The CDR3 is 16 residues long. Looked up from germline, CDR1 is SGHNT and CDR2 is YYREEE (reference sequence). The V segment lost 4 bases and the J segment 1 base; nucleotides outside the gene matches: 7. CDR3 nucleotides: TGTGCCAGCAGCGCGACAGGGGGCCTTTCGAACACTGAAGCTTTCTTT. Protein product: CASSATGGLSNTEAFF.

This chain connects TRBV9 to TRBJ2-1; maybe TRBD1 (5 bases). Germline values: CDR1 SGDLS, CDR2 YYNGEE. The CDR3 extends over 14 amino acids. The V gene lost 2 bases and the J gene lost 5 bases, with 11 bases spanning the gap. The CDR3 reads CASSVGLGDNEQFF. The CDR3 DNA follows: TGTGCCAGCAGCGTCGGCCTAGGGGACAATGAGCAGTTCTTC. The full variable domain, in which reference TRBV9 and TRBJ2-1 provide the parts outside the CDR3, is DSGVTQTPKHLITATGQRVTLRCSPRSGDLSVYWYQQSLDQGLQFLIQYYNGEERAKGNILERFSAQQFPDLHSELNLSSLELGDSALYFCASSVGLGDNEQFFGPGTRLTVL.